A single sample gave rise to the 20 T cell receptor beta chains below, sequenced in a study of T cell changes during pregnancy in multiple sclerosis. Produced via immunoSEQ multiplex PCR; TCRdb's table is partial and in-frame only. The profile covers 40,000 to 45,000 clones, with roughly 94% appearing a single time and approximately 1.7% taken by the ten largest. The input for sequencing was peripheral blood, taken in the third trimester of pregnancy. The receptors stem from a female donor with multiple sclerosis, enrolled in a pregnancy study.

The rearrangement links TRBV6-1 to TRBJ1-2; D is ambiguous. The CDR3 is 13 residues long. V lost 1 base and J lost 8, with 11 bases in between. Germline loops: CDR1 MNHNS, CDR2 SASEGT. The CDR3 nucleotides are TGTGCCAGCAGTGAAGATCCGGGGAGGGGCTACACCTTC. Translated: CASSEDPGRGYTF.

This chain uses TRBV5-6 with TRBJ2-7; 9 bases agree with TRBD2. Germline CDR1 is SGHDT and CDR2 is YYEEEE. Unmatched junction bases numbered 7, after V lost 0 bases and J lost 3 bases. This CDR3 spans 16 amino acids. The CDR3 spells CASSLVGGGAFYEQYF. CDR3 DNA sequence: TGTGCCAGCAGCTTGGTGGGCGGGGGGGCATTCTACGAGCAGTACTTC.

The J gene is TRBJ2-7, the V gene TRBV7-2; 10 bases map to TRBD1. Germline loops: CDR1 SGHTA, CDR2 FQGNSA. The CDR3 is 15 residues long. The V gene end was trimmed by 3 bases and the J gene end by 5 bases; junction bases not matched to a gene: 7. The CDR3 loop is CASSFSTGGVDEQYF. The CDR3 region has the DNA TGTGCCAGCAGCTTTTCGACAGGGGGCGTGGACGAGCAGTACTTC.

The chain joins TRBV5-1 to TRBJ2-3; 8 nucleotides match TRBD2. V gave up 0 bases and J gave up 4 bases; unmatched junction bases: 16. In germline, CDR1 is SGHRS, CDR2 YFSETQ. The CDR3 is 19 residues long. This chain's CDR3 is CASSLVSAGVAAGADTQYF. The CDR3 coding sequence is TGCGCCAGCAGCTTGGTTTCAGCGGGAGTGGCCGCAGGAGCAGATACGCAGTATTTT. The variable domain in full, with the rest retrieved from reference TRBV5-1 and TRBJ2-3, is KAGVTQTPRYLIKTRGQQVTLSCSPISGHRSVSWYQQTPGQGLQFLFEYFSETQRNKGNFPGRFSGRQFSNSRSEMNVSTLELGDSALYLCASSLVSAGVAAGADTQYFGPGTRLTVL.

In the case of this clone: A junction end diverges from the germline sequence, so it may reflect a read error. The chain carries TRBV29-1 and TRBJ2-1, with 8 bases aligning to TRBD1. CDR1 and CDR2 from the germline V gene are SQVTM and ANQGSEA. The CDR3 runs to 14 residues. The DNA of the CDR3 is TGCAGCGCTGAACAGGGGGTGGGCTACAATGAGCAGTTCTTC. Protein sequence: CSAEQGVGYNEQFF.

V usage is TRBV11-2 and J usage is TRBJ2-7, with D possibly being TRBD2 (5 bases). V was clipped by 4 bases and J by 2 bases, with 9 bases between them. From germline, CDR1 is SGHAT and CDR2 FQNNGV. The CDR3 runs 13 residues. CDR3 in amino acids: CASSYGKAYEQYF. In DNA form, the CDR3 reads TGTGCCAGCAGCTACGGGAAAGCCTACGAGCAGTACTTC.

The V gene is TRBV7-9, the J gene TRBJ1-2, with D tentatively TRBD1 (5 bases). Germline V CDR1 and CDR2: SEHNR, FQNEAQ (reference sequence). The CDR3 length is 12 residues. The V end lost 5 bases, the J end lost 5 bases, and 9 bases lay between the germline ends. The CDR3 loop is CASSLQEYGYTF. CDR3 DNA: TGTGCCAGCAGCCTACAGGAATATGGCTACACCTTC.

This CDR3 reads CASSLGTTYGYTF. In DNA, the CDR3 is TGTGCCAGTAGTCTAGGGACAACCTATGGCTACACCTTC. The chain employs TRBV19 and TRBJ1-2; maybe TRBD1 (6 bases). With 5 bases removed from V and 4 bases from J, the gap between germline ends came to 11 bases. This CDR3 has 13 residues. The germline CDR1 and CDR2 sequences are LNHDA and SQIVND (reference sequence).

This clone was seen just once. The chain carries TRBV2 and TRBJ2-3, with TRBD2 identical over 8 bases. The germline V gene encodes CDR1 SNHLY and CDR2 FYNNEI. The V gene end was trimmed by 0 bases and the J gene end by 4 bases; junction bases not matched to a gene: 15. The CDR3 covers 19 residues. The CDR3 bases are TGTGCCAGCAGTGAAGCGGGATATAGCGGGGTACCGCCTGCAGATACGCAGTATTTT. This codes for CASSEAGYSGVPPADTQYF.

CDR3 DNA: TGTGCCAGCAGCCGCGCGCAGGGTATAGACGGGGAGCTGTTTTTT. It translates to CASSRAQGIDGELFF. The V call is TRBV5-5, the J call TRBJ2-2; D is possibly TRBD1 (5 bases). Germline V gene lookup returns CDR1 SGHKS and CDR2 YYEKEE (reference sequence). The germline V and J ends were trimmed by 4 bases and 7 bases, with 17 bases remaining between them. The CDR3 is 15 amino acids.

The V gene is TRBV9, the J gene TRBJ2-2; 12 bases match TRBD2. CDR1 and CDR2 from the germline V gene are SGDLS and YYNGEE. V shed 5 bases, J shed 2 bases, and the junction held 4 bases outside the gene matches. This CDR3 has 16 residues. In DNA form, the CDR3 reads TGTGCCAGCAGTCCTAGCGGGAGGGAAAACACCGGGGAGCTGTTTTTT. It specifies CASSPSGRENTGELFF.

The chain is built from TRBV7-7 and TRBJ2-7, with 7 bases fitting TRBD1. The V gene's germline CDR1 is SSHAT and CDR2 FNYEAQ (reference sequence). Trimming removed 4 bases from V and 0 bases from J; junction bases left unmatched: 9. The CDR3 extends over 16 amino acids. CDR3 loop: CASSYRPGTVSYEQYF. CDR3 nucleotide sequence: TGTGCCAGCAGCTACCGTCCCGGGACAGTCTCCTACGAGCAGTACTTC.

As DNA, the CDR3 is TGTGCCAGCAGCAAGCCAACAGGTCTGCGGAACACTGAAGCTTTCTTT. This codes for CASSKPTGLRNTEAFF. The V gene is TRBV11-2, the J gene TRBJ1-1, with a tentative D call TRBD1 (5 bases). V lost 5 bases to trimming and J lost 1 base, with 17 bases between them. Germline V lookup: CDR1 SGHAT, CDR2 FQNNGV. CDR3 length: 16 amino acids.

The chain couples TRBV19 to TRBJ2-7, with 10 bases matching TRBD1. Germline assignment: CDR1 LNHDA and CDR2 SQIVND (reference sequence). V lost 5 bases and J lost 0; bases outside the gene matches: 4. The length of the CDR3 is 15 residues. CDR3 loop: CASSLWTGGSYEQYF. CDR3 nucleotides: TGTGCCAGTAGTCTCTGGACAGGGGGCTCCTACGAGCAGTACTTC.

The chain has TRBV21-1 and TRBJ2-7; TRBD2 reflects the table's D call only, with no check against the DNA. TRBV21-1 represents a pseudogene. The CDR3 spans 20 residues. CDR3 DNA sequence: TGTGCCAGCAGCAAAGGGACTACCGGGACAGAGACTAGCGAGGACTACGAGCAGTACTTC. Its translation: CASSKGTTGTETSEDYEQYF.

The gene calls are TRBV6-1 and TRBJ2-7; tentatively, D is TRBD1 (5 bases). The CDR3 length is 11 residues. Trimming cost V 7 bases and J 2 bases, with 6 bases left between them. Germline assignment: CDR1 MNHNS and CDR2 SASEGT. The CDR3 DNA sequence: TGTGCCAGCACCAGGGCCTACGAGCAGTACTTC. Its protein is CASTRAYEQYF.

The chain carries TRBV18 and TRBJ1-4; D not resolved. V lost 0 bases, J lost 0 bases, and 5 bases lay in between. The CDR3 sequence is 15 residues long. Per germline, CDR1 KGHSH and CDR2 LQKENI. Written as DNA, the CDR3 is TGTGCCAGCTCACCACCCTTTGCAACTAATGAAAAACTGTTTTTT. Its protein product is CASSPPFATNEKLFF.

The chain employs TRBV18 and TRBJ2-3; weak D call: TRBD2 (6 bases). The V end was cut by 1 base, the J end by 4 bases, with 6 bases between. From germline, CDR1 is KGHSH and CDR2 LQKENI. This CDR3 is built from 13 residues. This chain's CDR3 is CASSPREADTQYF. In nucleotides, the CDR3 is TGTGCCAGCTCACCACGGGAGGCAGATACGCAGTATTTT.

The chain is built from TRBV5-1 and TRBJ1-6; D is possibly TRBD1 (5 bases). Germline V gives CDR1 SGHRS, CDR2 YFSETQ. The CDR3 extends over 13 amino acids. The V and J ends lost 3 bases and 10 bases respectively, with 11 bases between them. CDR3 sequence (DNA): TGCGCCAGCAGCTCGGACATAGAATCACCCCTCCACTTT. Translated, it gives CASSSDIESPLHF.

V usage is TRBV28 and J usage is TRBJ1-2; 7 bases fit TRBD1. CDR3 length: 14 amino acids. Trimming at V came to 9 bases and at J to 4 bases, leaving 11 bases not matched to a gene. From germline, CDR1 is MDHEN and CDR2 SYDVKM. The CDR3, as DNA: TGTGCCAGTATTGGGGACAGTATGCGCTATGGCTACACCTTC. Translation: CASIGDSMRYGYTF.